This T cell receptor beta chain is from a study of cytomegalovirus exposure and HLA in healthy donors. V lost 11 bases to trimming and J lost 2 bases; unmatched junction nucleotides: 11. This CDR3 region has 15 residues. The germline gives CDR1 MNHNS, CDR2 SASEGT. This PCR relied on a set of 60 Vbeta primers and 13 Jbeta primers. Profiled with immunoSEQ multiplex PCR; TCRdb holds only in-frame clones, not every one. The sample consists of about 180,000 clones, less than 90% of them appearing once. This chain links TRBV6-1 with TRBJ2-4, with 8 bases that match TRBD1. The TCR comes from a girl between 10 and 17 years old in good health and CMV-seropositive. Sequenced material: PBMCs. CDR3 in amino acids: CAGASGGLSKNIQYF. In DNA, the CDR3 is TGTGCCGGGGCGTCAGGGGGCTTATCCAAAAACATTCAGTACTTC.